Presented here are 25 T cell receptor beta chains from one specimen sequenced in a study of Ad26.COV2.S vaccination and SARS-CoV-2 variants. The treatment was: approximately 18 received Ad26.COV2.S at low or high dose, single or two shots; 5 received placebo; per-sample allocation not given. Collection of the samples took place on day 63 after the first injection of vaccine or placebo. Some clones are missing from TCRdb's copy, which holds only in-frame ones; the method was immunoSEQ multiplex PCR. This sample has roughly 350,000 clones, with 88% found just once. The sequencing here drew on peripheral blood, taken in a trial of Ad26.COV2.S vaccine versus placebo. The receptors were sampled from a person aged 18 to 59 who received the Ad26.COV2.S COVID-19 vaccine or a placebo.

This clone appeared once. The chain links TRBV6-5 to TRBJ2-7; tentatively, D is TRBD1 (5 bases). The germline V gene encodes CDR1 MNHEY and CDR2 SVGAGI. V was pared by 6 bases and J by 9 bases, with 9 bases between. The CDR3 has 10 amino acids. CDR3 nucleotides: TGTGCCAGCAGGGAGACAGTGCAGTACTTC. Protein: CASRETVQYF.

The V call is TRBV7-2, the J call TRBJ2-7, with 12 bases matching TRBD2. From germline, CDR1 is SGHTA and CDR2 FQGNSA. V lost 1 base and J lost 4; bases outside the gene matches: 2. This CDR3 has 15 amino acids. Here the CDR3 DNA reads TGTGCCAGCAGCTTAGTTCTAGCGGGAGGGTACGAGCAGTACTTC. As protein: CASSLVLAGGYEQYF.

This clone was observed once. V usage is TRBV6-2 or TRBV6-3 and J usage is TRBJ2-5, with a weak D call TRBD1 (6 bases). Trimming removed 6 bases at V and 4 bases at J, with 21 bases between. CDR1 is MNHEY and CDR2 is SVGEGT in the germline V gene. This CDR3 has 16 amino acids. The CDR3 nucleotides read TGTGCCAGCAGCAGCATCCTCCAGGGGAAGGGAGAGACCCAGTACTTC. The encoded protein is CASSSILQGKGETQYF.

The chain couples TRBV7-8 to TRBJ1-6, with D hard to call. With 0 bases removed from V and 7 bases from J, the gap between germline ends came to 10 bases. The length of the CDR3 is 15 residues. Germline values: CDR1 SGHVS, CDR2 FQNEAQ. The CDR3 region is CASSLAPGVNSPLHF. The CDR3 coding sequence is TGTGCCAGCAGCTTAGCCCCCGGGGTCAATTCACCCCTCCACTTT.

J is TRBJ2-6 and V is TRBV7-9; 7 bases map to TRBD2. The V gene end was trimmed by 5 bases and the J gene end by 2 bases; junction bases not matched to a gene: 12. This CDR3 spans 18 amino acids. The V gene's germline CDR1 is SEHNR and CDR2 FQNEAQ (reference sequence). The CDR3 region has the DNA TGTGCCAGCAGCAAACCGTCATGGGGAGGGGCTGGGGCCAACGTCCTGACTTTC. Encoded protein: CASSKPSWGGAGANVLTF.

The V gene is TRBV7-9, the J gene TRBJ2-3; 10 nucleotides line up with TRBD2. CDR3 length equals 15 residues. Unmatched junction bases numbered 6, after V lost 5 bases and J lost 4 bases. Germline V gives CDR1 SEHNR, CDR2 FQNEAQ (reference sequence). Written as DNA, the CDR3 is TGTGCCAGCAGCGCCGGACTAGCGGCTTCAGATACGCAGTATTTT. Translated, it gives CASSAGLAASDTQYF.

This clone was seen a single time. This rearrangement joins TRBV7-2 to TRBJ2-1; D perhaps matches TRBD2 (5 bases). Trimming cost V 6 bases and J 3 bases, with 15 bases left between them. The V gene's germline CDR1 is SGHTA and CDR2 FQGNSA. The CDR3 length is 15 residues. CDR3 protein: CASSRGTRYYNEQFF. Written as DNA, the CDR3 is TGTGCCAGCAGTCGGGGTACTCGGTACTACAATGAGCAGTTCTTC. Full variable domain (missing parts from reference TRBV7-2 and TRBJ2-1): GAGVSQSPSNKVTEKGKDVELRCDPISGHTALYWYRQSLGQGLEFLIYFQGNSAPDKSGLPSDRFSAERTGGSVSTLTIQRTQQEDSAVYLCASSRGTRYYNEQFFGPGTRLTVL.

In this sample, this clone turned up once. The genes are TRBV15 and TRBJ1-1, with D unclear. Deletions cut 0 bases from V and 0 bases from J, with 8 bases between. Germline CDR1 is LNHNV and CDR2 is YYDKDF (reference sequence). This CDR3 contains 15 residues. In DNA, the CDR3 is TGTGCCACCAGCAGAGAAGGCTTATTGAACACTGAAGCTTTCTTT. Encoded protein: CATSREGLLNTEAFF.

This chain connects TRBV21-1 to TRBJ1-2. TRBV21-1 is an annotated pseudogene. The CDR3 is 11 residues long. The CDR3 sequence is CASSNGNGYTF. CDR3 in DNA: TGTGCCAGCAGCAACGGGAACGGCTACACCTTC.

The rearrangement joins TRBV27 to TRBJ2-3, with TRBD1 matching over 7 bases. V trimming: 2 bases; J trimming: 4 bases; junction bases outside the gene matches: 9. This CDR3 is 16 amino acids long. Germline loops: CDR1 MNHEY, CDR2 SMNVEV (reference sequence). The CDR3 nucleotides are TGTGCCAGCAGTTTAGTTTTCCGAACAGGGGCAGATACGCAGTATTTT. The encoded protein is CASSLVFRTGADTQYF.

The chain recombines TRBV6-4 with TRBJ1-4; tentatively, D is TRBD1 (6 bases). The CDR3 is 13 amino acids. The V end was cut by 2 bases, the J end by 8 bases, with 9 bases between. Germline assignment: CDR1 MRHNA and CDR2 SNTAGT. The CDR3 nucleotides read TGTGCCAGCAGTGACGTGAGGGGGGAAAAACTGTTTTTT. Translated, it gives CASSDVRGEKLFF.

This clone was counted a few times. This chain links TRBV28 with TRBJ2-7; 8 bases line up with TRBD1. Trimming cost V 6 bases and J 3 bases; bases outside gene matches: 4. The CDR3 is 13 residues long. Germline assignment: CDR1 MDHEN and CDR2 SYDVKM. The CDR3 sequence: CASRLQGGYEQYF. The DNA for the CDR3 is TGTGCCAGCAGGCTACAGGGGGGCTACGAGCAGTACTTC.

Only one count was recorded for this clone. V usage is TRBV7-2 and J usage is TRBJ1-2, with 7 positions matching TRBD1. Trimming removed 5 bases from V and 0 bases from J; junction bases left unmatched: 6. This CDR3 is built from 15 residues. Looked up from germline, CDR1 is SGHTA and CDR2 is FQGNSA. CDR3: CASSPRTGANYGYTF. The CDR3 DNA is TGTGCCAGCAGCCCACGGACAGGAGCTAACTATGGCTACACCTTC.

This clone was observed a single time. The chain couples TRBV6-5 to TRBJ1-1; D not certain. The germline V gene encodes CDR1 MNHEY and CDR2 SVGAGI. This CDR3 region has 13 residues. V gave up 11 bases and J gave up 1 base, with 14 bases separating them. CDR3 bases: TGTGCCTCTACGCAGGCTCCGAACACTGAAGCTTTCTTT. Translation gives CASTQAPNTEAFF.

This clone was detected only a few times. V gene TRBV7-9 combines with J gene TRBJ2-7, with D possibly TRBD2 on 5 matching bases. Germline V CDR1 and CDR2: SEHNR, FQNEAQ (reference sequence). This CDR3 has 14 amino acids. V was pared by 5 bases and J by 3 bases, with 14 bases between. CDR3 in DNA: TGTGCCAGCAGCACCGCCGGGGTTGTCTACGAGCAGTACTTC. It specifies CASSTAGVVYEQYF.

This chain connects TRBV5-6 to TRBJ2-2; unclear D gene. Trimming took 7 bases from V and 3 from J, leaving 4 bases between them. CDR1 and CDR2 from the germline V gene are SGHDT and YYEEEE. This CDR3 comprises 11 residues. CDR3 loop: CASHYTGELFF. Written as DNA, the CDR3 is TGTGCCAGCCATTACACCGGGGAGCTGTTTTTT.

The chain has TRBV28 and TRBJ2-1; D not certain. Germline V gene data show CDR1 as MDHEN and CDR2 as SYDVKM. Trimming left V 2 bases short and J 2 bases short, with 7 bases between. The CDR3 consists of 14 residues. CDR3 nucleotides: TGTGCCAGCAGTTTAGAACTAACCTACAATGAGCAGTTCTTC. Translated, it gives CASSLELTYNEQFF.

The CDR3: CASSLQQVDYEQYF. CDR3 DNA: TGCGCCAGCAGCTTGCAACAGGTTGACTACGAGCAGTACTTC. The V call is TRBV5-1, the J call TRBJ2-7; a possible D gene is TRBD1 (5 bases). Trimming took 1 base from V and 3 from J, leaving 11 bases between them. The CDR3 consists of 14 residues. Germline-derived CDR1 and CDR2 are SGHRS and YFSETQ.

The V gene is TRBV5-1, the J gene TRBJ2-1; D gene unclear. From germline, CDR1 is SGHRS and CDR2 YFSETQ. V was trimmed by 3 bases and J by 3 bases, leaving 13 bases between them. The CDR3 loop spans 15 amino acids. The DNA for the CDR3 is TGCGCCAGCAGCTCCTCAGGCGGCAACTACAATGAGCAGTTCTTC. Its protein product is CASSSSGGNYNEQFF.

The chain couples TRBV11-3 to TRBJ2-3; 7 bases fit TRBD1. V shed 4 bases and J 2 bases; nucleotides not matched to a gene: 12. Germline CDR1 SGHNT, CDR2 YENEEA. The CDR3 length is 17 residues. CDR3 protein: CASSSTGTDVFTDTQYF. The CDR3 DNA reads as TGTGCCAGCAGCTCAACCGGGACAGACGTCTTCACAGATACGCAGTATTTT.

The V and J genes are TRBV7-6 and TRBJ2-3, with 9 positions matching TRBD2. The J segment lost 2 bases and the V segment lost 7 bases, leaving 7 bases of the junction unmatched. Germline lookup yields CDR1 SGHVS and CDR2 FNYEAQ. The CDR3 covers 15 residues. The CDR3 reads CASTQAGGATDTQYF. The DNA for the CDR3 is TGTGCCAGCACACAAGCGGGAGGAGCCACAGATACGCAGTATTTT.

The chain employs TRBV4-1 and TRBJ2-1; D perhaps matches TRBD2 (6 bases). Germline-derived CDR1 and CDR2 are MGHRA and YSYEKL. Deletions cut 3 bases from V and 2 bases from J, with 17 bases between. This CDR3 has 17 residues. In DNA, the CDR3 is TGCGCCAGCAGCCACCAACTGCGCGGGGTTACCTACAATGAGCAGTTCTTC. This codes for CASSHQLRGVTYNEQFF.

This chain uses TRBV7-2 with TRBJ1-1; D is undetermined. V lost 2 bases and J lost 1, with 14 bases in between. The CDR3 runs 16 residues. Per the germline V gene, CDR1 is SGHTA and CDR2 is FQGNSA. CDR3 sequence (DNA): TGTGCCAGCAGCTTAAATTTTCGTATCGGGAACACTGAAGCTTTCTTT. It is translated as CASSLNFRIGNTEAFF. Based on the CDR3 plus reference TRBV7-2 and TRBJ1-1, the full variable domain is GAGVSQSPSNKVTEKGKDVELRCDPISGHTALYWYRQSLGQGLEFLIYFQGNSAPDKSGLPSDRFSAERTGGSVSTLTIQRTQQEDSAVYLCASSLNFRIGNTEAFFGQGTRLTVV.

CDR3 sequence: CASTQRLAGGIGELFF. CDR3 sequence (DNA): TGTGCCAGTACCCAACGACTAGCGGGGGGCATCGGGGAGCTGTTTTTT. This chain joins TRBV19 and TRBJ2-2; 13 bases agree with TRBD2. V lost 7 bases to trimming and J lost 7 bases; unmatched junction nucleotides: 9. CDR1 is LNHDA, CDR2 SQIVND, per germline (reference sequence). This CDR3 has 16 residues.

This clone came up once. The chain carries TRBV30 and TRBJ1-5; D not certain. The V and J ends lost 1 base and 6 bases respectively, with 16 bases between them. The CDR3 covers 15 residues. Per the germline V gene, CDR1 is GTSNPN and CDR2 is SVGIG (reference sequence). The CDR3 region is CAWSAEGKYVQPQHF. As DNA, the CDR3 is TGTGCCTGGAGTGCAGAAGGTAAGTATGTTCAGCCCCAGCATTTT.